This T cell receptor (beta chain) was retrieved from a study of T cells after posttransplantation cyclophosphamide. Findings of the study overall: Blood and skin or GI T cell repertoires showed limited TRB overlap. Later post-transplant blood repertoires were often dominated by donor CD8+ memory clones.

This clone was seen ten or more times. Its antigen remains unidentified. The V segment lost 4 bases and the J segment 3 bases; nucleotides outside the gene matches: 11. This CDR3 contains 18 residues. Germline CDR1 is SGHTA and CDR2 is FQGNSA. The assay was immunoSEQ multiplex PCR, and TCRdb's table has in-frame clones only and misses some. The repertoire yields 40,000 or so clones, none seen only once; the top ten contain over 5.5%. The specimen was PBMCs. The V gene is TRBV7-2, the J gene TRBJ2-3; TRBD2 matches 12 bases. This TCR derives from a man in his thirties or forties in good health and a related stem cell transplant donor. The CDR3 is CASSSASGGAKLTDTQYF. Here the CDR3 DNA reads TGTGCCAGCAGCTCAGCTAGCGGGGGGGCGAAATTGACAGATACGCAGTATTTT. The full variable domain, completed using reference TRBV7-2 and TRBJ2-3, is GAGVSQSPSNKVTEKGKDVELRCDPISGHTALYWYRQSLGQGLEFLIYFQGNSAPDKSGLPSDRFSAERTGGSVSTLTIQRTQQEDSAVYLCASSSASGGAKLTDTQYFGPGTRLTVL.